This T cell receptor (beta chain) was documented in a study of CD8 T cells in ankylosing spondylitis. To note about this clonotype: Its specificity is unknown.

From germline, CDR1 is WSHSY and CDR2 SAAADI. The CDR3 is 13 residues long. Unmatched junction bases numbered 6, after V lost 4 bases and J lost 10 bases. Study-level results: Within matched ankylosing spondylitis synovial fluid, disease-linked clones were reportedly significantly enriched.

Quantitative molecular-barcoded 5'-RACE generated the TCR beta libraries. TCRdb reprocessed the 5' RACE reads via MiXCR and lists one record per CDR3 protein. The table lists some 200,000 distinct CDR3 sequences, around a sixth of them singletons, with more than 3.5% in the top ten. Sequenced sample: blood, either unsorted or a sorted T cell fraction (not recorded which). The origin of this receptor is a male donor between 10 and 30 years old with ankylosing spondylitis or in good health (not recorded which). V and J are TRBV10-2 and TRBJ2-1, with 8 bases that match TRBD2. CDR3 sequence: CASSVASGHEQFF. The CDR3 nucleotides are TGCGCCAGCAGTGTCGCTAGCGGGCACGAGCAGTTCTTC.